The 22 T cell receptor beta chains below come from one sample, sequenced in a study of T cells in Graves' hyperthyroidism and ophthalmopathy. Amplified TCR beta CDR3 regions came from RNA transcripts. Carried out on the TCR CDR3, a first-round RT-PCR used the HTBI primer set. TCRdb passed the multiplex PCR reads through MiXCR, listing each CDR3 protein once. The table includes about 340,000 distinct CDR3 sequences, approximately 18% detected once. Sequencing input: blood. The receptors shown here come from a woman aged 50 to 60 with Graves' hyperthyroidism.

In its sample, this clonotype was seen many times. CDR3 sequence reads: CAISDGRGLGETQYF. DNA of the CDR3: TGTGCCATCAGTGACGGGAGGGGATTAGGAGAGACCCAGTACTTC. V usage is TRBV10-3 and J usage is TRBJ2-5; 8 bases are shared with TRBD2. Trimming at V came to 3 bases and at J to 4 bases, leaving 7 bases not matched to a gene. This CDR3 has 15 amino acids. CDR1 ENHRY and CDR2 SYGVKD come from the germline V gene.

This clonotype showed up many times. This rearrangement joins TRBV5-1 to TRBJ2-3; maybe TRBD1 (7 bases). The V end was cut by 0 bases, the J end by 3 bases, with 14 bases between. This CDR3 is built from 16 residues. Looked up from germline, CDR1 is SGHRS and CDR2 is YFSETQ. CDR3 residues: CASSLGSGGTTDTQYF. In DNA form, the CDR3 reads TGCGCCAGCAGCTTGGGTTCAGGGGGGACGACAGATACGCAGTATTTT.

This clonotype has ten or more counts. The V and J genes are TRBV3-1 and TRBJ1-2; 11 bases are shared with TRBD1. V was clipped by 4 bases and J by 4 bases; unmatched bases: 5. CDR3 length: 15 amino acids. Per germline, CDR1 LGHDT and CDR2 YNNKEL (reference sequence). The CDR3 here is CASSPGTGGLYGYTF. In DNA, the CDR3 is TGTGCCAGCAGCCCCGGGACAGGGGGACTCTATGGCTACACCTTC. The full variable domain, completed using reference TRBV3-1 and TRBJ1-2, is DTAVSQTPKYLVTQMGNDKSIKCEQNLGHDTMYWYKQDSKKFLKIMFSYNNKELIINETVPNRFSPKSPDKAHLNLHINSLELGDSAVYFCASSPGTGGLYGYTFGSGTRLTVV.

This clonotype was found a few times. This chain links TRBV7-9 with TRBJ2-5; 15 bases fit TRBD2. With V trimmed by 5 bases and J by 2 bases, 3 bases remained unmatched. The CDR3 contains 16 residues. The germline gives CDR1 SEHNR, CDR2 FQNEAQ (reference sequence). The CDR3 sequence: CASSGGLAGGQETQYF. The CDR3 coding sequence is TGTGCCAGCAGCGGGGGACTAGCGGGGGGACAAGAGACCCAGTACTTC.

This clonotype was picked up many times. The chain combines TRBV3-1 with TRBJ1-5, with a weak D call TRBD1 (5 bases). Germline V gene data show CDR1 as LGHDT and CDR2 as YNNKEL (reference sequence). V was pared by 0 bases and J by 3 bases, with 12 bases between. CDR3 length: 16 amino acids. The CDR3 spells CASSQDPGGFNQPQHF. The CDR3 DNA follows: TGTGCCAGCAGCCAAGATCCGGGGGGGTTCAATCAGCCCCAGCATTTT.

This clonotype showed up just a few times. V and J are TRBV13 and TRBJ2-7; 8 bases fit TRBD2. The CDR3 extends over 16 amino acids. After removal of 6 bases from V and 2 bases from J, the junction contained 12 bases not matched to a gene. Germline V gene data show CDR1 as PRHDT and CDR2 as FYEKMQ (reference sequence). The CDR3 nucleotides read TGTGCCAGCAGTCCCACTCCCGGGACTAGGGCCTACGAGCAGTACGTC. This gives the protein CASSPTPGTRAYEQYV.

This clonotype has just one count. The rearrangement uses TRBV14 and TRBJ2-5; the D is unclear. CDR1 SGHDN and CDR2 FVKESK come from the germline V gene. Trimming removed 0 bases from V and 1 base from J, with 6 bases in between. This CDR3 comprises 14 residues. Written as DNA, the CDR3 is TGTGCCAGCAGCCAAGATCTCGTCCAAGAGACCCAGTACTTC. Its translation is CASSQDLVQETQYF.

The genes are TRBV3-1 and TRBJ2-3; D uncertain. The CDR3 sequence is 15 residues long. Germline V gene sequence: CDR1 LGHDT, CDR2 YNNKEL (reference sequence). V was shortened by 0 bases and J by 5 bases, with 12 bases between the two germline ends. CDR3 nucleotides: TGTGCCAGCAGCCAAGATCAGATAGATGGAGATACGCAGTATTTT. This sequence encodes CASSQDQIDGDTQYF.

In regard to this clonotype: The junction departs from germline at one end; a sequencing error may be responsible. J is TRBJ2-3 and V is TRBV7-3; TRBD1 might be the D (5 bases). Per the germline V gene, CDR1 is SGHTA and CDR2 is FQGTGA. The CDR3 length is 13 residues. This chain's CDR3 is CASSQGVTGTQYF. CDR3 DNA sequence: TGCGCCAGCAGCCAAGGGGTAACCGGTACGCAGTATTTT.

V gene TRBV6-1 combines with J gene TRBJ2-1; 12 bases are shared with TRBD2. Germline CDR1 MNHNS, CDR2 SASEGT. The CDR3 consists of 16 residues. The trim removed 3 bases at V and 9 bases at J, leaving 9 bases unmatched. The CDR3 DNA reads TGTGCCAGCAGTGATTGGCCCCTAGCGGGAGGGAGTGAGCAGTTCTTC. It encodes CASSDWPLAGGSEQFF.

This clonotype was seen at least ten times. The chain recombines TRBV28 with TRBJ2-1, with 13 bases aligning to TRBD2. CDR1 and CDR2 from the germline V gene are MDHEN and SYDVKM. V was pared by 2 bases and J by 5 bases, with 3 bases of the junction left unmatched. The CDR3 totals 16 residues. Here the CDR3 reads CASSLGLAGANNEQFF. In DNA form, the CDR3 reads TGTGCCAGCAGTTTAGGACTAGCGGGAGCGAACAATGAGCAGTTCTTC.

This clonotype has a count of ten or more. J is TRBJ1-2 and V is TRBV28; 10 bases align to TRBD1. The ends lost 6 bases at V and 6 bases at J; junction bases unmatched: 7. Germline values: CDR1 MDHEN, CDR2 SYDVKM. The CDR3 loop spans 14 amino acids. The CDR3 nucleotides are TGTGCCAGCAGCCCTGGACAGGGGGGTCATGGCTACACCTTC. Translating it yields CASSPGQGGHGYTF.

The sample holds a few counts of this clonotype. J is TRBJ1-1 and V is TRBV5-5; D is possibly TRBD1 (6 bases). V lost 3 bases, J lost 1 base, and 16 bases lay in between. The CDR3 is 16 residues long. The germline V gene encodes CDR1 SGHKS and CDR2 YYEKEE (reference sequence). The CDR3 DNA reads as TGTGCCAGCAGCTCCCACCCGACAGGAAAGAACACTGAAGCTTTCTTT. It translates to CASSSHPTGKNTEAFF.

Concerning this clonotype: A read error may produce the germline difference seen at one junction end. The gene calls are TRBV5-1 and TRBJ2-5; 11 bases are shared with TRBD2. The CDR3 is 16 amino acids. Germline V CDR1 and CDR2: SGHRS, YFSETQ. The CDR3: CASSQISSGREETQYF. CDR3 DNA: TGTGCCAGCAGCCAGATTAGTAGCGGGAGGGAAGAGACCCAGTACTTC.

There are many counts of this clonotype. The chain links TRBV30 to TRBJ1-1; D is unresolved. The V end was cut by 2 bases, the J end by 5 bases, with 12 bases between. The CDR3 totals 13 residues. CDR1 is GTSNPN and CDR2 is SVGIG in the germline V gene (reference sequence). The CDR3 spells CAWSTQGGTEAFF. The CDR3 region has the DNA TGTGCCTGGAGTACCCAAGGAGGAACTGAAGCTTTCTTT.

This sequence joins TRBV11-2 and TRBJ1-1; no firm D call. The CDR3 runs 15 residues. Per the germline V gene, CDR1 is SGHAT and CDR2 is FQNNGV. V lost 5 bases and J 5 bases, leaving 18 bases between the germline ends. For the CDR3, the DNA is TGTGCCAGCAGCGATAAGGGCCTCGGAGGGACTGAAGCTTTCTTT. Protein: CASSDKGLGGTEAFF.

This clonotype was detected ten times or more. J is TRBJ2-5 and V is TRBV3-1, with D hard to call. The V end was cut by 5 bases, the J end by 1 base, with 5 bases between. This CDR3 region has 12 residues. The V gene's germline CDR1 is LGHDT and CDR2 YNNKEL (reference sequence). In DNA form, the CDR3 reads TGTGCCAGCAGCTCCCCCCAAGAGACCCAGTACTTC. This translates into CASSSPQETQYF.

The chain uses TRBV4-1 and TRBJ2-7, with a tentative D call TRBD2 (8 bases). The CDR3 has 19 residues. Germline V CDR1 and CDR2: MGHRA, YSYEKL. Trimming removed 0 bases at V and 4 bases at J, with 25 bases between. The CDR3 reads CASSQDSAGGVSRGYEQYF. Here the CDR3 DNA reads TGCGCCAGCAGCCAAGATTCCGCGGGAGGCGTCTCCAGGGGGTACGAGCAGTACTTC.

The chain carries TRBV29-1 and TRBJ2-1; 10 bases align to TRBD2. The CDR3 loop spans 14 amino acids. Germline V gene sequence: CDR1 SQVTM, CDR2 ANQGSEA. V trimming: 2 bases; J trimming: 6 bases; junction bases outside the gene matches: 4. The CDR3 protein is CSVERLAGVNEQFF. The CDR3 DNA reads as TGCAGCGTTGAAAGGCTAGCGGGAGTCAATGAGCAGTTCTTC.

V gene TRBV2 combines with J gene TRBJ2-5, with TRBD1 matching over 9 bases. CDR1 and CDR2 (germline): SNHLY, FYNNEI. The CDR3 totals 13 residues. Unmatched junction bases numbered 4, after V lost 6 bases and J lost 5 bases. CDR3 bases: TGTGCCAGCAGGTCCGGGACAGGGGAGACCCAGTACTTC. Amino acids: CASRSGTGETQYF.

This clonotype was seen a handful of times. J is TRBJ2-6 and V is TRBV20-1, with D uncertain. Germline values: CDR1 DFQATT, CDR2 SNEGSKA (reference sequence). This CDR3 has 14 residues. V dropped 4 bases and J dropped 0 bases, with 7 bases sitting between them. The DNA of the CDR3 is TGCAGTGCTATATCGAGCTCTGGGGCCAACGTCCTGACTTTC. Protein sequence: CSAISSSGANVLTF.

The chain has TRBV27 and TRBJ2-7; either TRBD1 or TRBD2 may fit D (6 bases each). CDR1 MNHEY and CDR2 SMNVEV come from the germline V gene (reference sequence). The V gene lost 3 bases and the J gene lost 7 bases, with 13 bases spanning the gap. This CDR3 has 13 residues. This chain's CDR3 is CASSFSGATEQYV. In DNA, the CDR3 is TGTGCCAGCAGTTTCTCGGGGGCCACGGAGCAGTACGTC.